The 22 T cell receptor beta chains listed next were all sequenced from one sample in a study of regulatory T cells in long-lasting Graves disease. Building the TCR beta libraries relied on iRepertoire HTBI primers, and CDR3 regions underwent Arm-PCR. From the multiplex PCR reads, TCRdb called clonotypes with MiXCR, one entry per CDR3 protein. Of 300,000 to 450,000 distinct CDR3 sequences in the sample, around 15% were seen once. Time point given: newly diagnosed GD, antithyroid drugs for less than 3 months. PBMC RNA was the source of the TCR library. The source material was peripheral blood mononuclear cells (PBMCs), sampled at new diagnosis, from a patient treated with antithyroid drugs. The receptors were sampled from a female donor with Graves disease.

This clonotype was seen repeatedly, ten times or more. The V call is TRBV7-3, the J call TRBJ2-2; D is possibly TRBD1 (5 bases). The germline gives CDR1 SGHTA, CDR2 FQGTGA. This CDR3 is built from 13 residues. Trimming stripped 6 bases from V and 5 bases from J, with 10 bases between. Here the CDR3 reads CASSLSGTGELFF. The CDR3 DNA reads TGTGCCAGCAGTTTATCAGGGACCGGGGAGCTGTTTTTT. The variable domain in full, completed from reference TRBV7-3 and TRBJ2-2, reads GAGVSQTPSNKVTEKGKYVELRCDPISGHTALYWYRQSLGQGPEFLIYFQGTGAADDSGLPNDRFFAVRPEGSVSTLKIQRTERGDSAVYLCASSLSGTGELFFGEGSRLTVL.

This clonotype was seen many times. The chain uses TRBV2 and TRBJ2-3, with D hard to call. V gave up 5 bases and J gave up 6 bases, with 9 bases separating them. The CDR3 covers 12 residues. From germline, CDR1 is SNHLY and CDR2 FYNNEI. CDR3 protein: CASSRSADTQYF. The CDR3 DNA reads as TGTGCCAGCAGTAGGAGTGCGGATACGCAGTATTTT.

This clonotype was observed many times. The chain employs TRBV28 and TRBJ2-3; possibly TRBD1 for D (6 bases). CDR1 and CDR2 from the germline V gene are MDHEN and SYDVKM. V was cut by 7 bases and J by 4 bases, with 15 bases left in between. There are 14 residues in the CDR3. The CDR3 region is CASNKDRPPDTQYF. CDR3 coding DNA: TGTGCCAGCAATAAGGACAGACCACCAGATACGCAGTATTTT.

This clonotype was counted a few times. A read error may explain this, as a much larger clone is one base away. This CDR3 is missing its conserved last phenylalanine or tryptophan, likely due to a read error. The J gene is TRBJ2-5, the V gene TRBV28; 10 positions agree with TRBD1. The CDR3 has 14 amino acids. V trimming: 5 bases; J trimming: 4 bases; junction bases outside the gene matches: 4. From germline, CDR1 is MDHEN and CDR2 SYDVKM. CDR3 protein: CASSPGTGAETQYL. As DNA, the CDR3 is TGTGCCAGCAGTCCCGGGACAGGGGCAGAGACCCAGTACCTC.

Turning to this clonotype: A read error is possible here, since a much larger clone lies one base away. The chain joins TRBV19 to TRBJ2-7; 9 positions match TRBD1. From germline, CDR1 is LNHDA and CDR2 SQIVND (reference sequence). This CDR3 comprises 14 residues. The junction had 11 bases not matched to a gene; V was cut back by 8 bases and J by 6 bases. The CDR3 loop reads CASSSGTGNCEQYF. The CDR3 nucleotides are TGTGCCAGTTCGTCGGGGACAGGGAATTGCGAGCAGTACTTC.

This clonotype occurred many times. The chain links TRBV7-9 to TRBJ2-5, with a tentative D call TRBD1 (5 bases). V shed 1 base and J shed 5 bases, with 17 bases lying between them. Germline assignment: CDR1 SEHNR and CDR2 FQNEAQ (reference sequence). The CDR3 consists of 16 residues. CDR3 DNA sequence: TGTGCCAGCAGCTTAGTGGGGCTGGCGACAACGGAGACCCAGTACTTC. Its protein is CASSLVGLATTETQYF.

This clonotype was detected many times. The CDR3 DNA follows: TGTGCCAGCGGTTCGGGACAGGGATTTCACATTCAGTACTTC. Its translation is CASGSGQGFHIQYF. V usage is TRBV6-5 and J usage is TRBJ2-4, with 9 bases identical to TRBD1. The CDR3 is 14 residues long. Germline values: CDR1 MNHEY, CDR2 SVGAGI. The ends lost 8 bases at V and 8 bases at J; junction bases unmatched: 10.

This clonotype occurred once. The chain has TRBV19 and TRBJ1-5; D is perhaps TRBD1 (6 bases). With 7 bases removed from V and 7 bases from J, the gap between germline ends came to 17 bases. Germline CDR1 and CDR2: LNHDA and SQIVND (reference sequence). The CDR3 is 14 amino acids. DNA for the CDR3: TGTGCCAGTACTAAAAGGGGGGTCGGACAGCCCCAGCATTTT. This gives the protein CASTKRGVGQPQHF. The full variable domain, rest sourced from reference TRBV19 and TRBJ1-5, is DGGITQSPKYLFRKEGQNVTLSCEQNLNHDAMYWYRQDPGQGLRLIYYSQIVNDFQKGDIAEGYSVSREKKESFPLTVTSAQKNPTAFYLCASTKRGVGQPQHFGDGTRLSIL.

This rearrangement joins TRBV27 to TRBJ1-4; TRBD1 matches 8 bases. V gave up 5 bases and J gave up 4 bases; unmatched junction bases: 15. Germline V gene data show CDR1 as MNHEY and CDR2 as SMNVEV (reference sequence). There are 18 residues in the CDR3. Here the CDR3 DNA reads TGTGCCAGCAGTCCCATAGAAGGAACAGGGGGAGATAATGAAAAACTGTTTTTT. Its protein product is CASSPIEGTGGDNEKLFF.

For this clonotype: Being one base from a much bigger clone, this may be a read error. The chain is built from TRBV20-1 and TRBJ2-2; D not resolved. In germline, CDR1 is DFQATT, CDR2 SNEGSKA (reference sequence). The CDR3 is 11 amino acids. DNA for the CDR3: TGCATTGCTAGAGACGACGGGGAGCTGTTTTTT. Translating it yields CIARDDGELFF.

The table lists this clonotype with many counts. CDR3 DNA: TGTGCCTCAGGAGAGGGGGTGAACACTGAAGCTTTCTTT. This sequence encodes CASGEGVNTEAFF. This chain uses TRBV9 with TRBJ1-1; TRBD1 is a possible D gene (6 bases). The CDR3 is 13 amino acids. Trimming removed 10 bases at V and 0 bases at J, with 13 bases between. Looked up from germline, CDR1 is SGDLS and CDR2 is YYNGEE.

This clonotype appeared many times. The CDR3 bases are TGTGCCAGCAGCTCCGGGACAGGGGACCACAATGAGCAGTTCTTC. The encoded protein is CASSSGTGDHNEQFF. The chain combines TRBV11-2 with TRBJ2-1; TRBD1 aligns across 10 bases. Germline V gene data show CDR1 as SGHAT and CDR2 as FQNNGV. The CDR3 is made up of 15 amino acids. J was trimmed by 5 bases and V by 4 bases; bases with no gene match: 5.

This clonotype showed up many times. The chain is built from TRBV11-2 and TRBJ2-7; D is uncertain. Trimming stripped 3 bases from V and 2 bases from J, with 8 bases between. The germline gives CDR1 SGHAT, CDR2 FQNNGV. This CDR3 is built from 13 residues. The CDR3 DNA is TGTGCCAGCAGCTTGTCAGAGACCTACGAGCAGTACTTC. Its translation is CASSLSETYEQYF.

In its sample, this clonotype was seen many times. Compared with germline, one end of the junction differs, possibly owing to a read error. The chain couples TRBV4-2 to TRBJ1-1, with TRBD1 identical over 10 bases. This CDR3 spans 15 amino acids. CDR1 and CDR2 from the germline V gene are LGHNA and YNFKEQ. For the CDR3, the DNA is TGCGCCAGCAGCCAAGATGGGGACAGGGGCACTGAAGCTTTCTTT. Encoded protein: CASSQDGDRGTEAFF.

This clonotype was recorded many times. The rearrangement uses TRBV6-2 or TRBV6-3 and TRBJ1-1; D not resolved. V lost 10 bases and J 4 bases, leaving 16 bases between the germline ends. Germline CDR1 MNHEY, CDR2 SVGEGT. The CDR3 has 13 amino acids. The CDR3 coding sequence is TGTGCCACCGGGCGGTCCGCGGGCACTGAAGCTTTCTTT. Its translation is CATGRSAGTEAFF.

This clonotype appeared many times. The V gene is TRBV20-1, the J gene TRBJ2-5; D not resolved. This CDR3 has 14 residues. Trimming left V 0 bases short and J 5 bases short, with 13 bases between. Per the germline V gene, CDR1 is DFQATT and CDR2 is SNEGSKA (reference sequence). CDR3 loop: CSARDLLRIETQYF. The CDR3 DNA sequence: TGCAGTGCTAGAGATCTACTAAGAATTGAGACCCAGTACTTC.

Many counts were recorded for this clonotype. The V call is TRBV11-2, the J call TRBJ2-1; tentative D call: TRBD2 (7 bases). The CDR3 is made up of 14 amino acids. Germline-derived CDR1 and CDR2 are SGHAT and FQNNGV. V was trimmed by 6 bases and J by 4 bases, leaving 13 bases between them. This chain's CDR3 is CASSIGGGYNEQFF. CDR3 nucleotides: TGTGCCAGCAGTATAGGGGGGGGGTACAATGAGCAGTTCTTC.

The chain combines TRBV29-1 with TRBJ2-3; D is ambiguous. V lost 7 bases and J lost 0, with 14 bases in between. This CDR3 has 14 amino acids. The germline CDR1 and CDR2 sequences are SQVTM and ANQGSEA. The CDR3, as DNA: TGCAGCGCTCATGGAGAAATTAGCACAGATACGCAGTATTTT. This gives the protein CSAHGEISTDTQYF.

The V and J genes are TRBV27 and TRBJ1-6; D uncertain. The CDR3 has 13 amino acids. The germline V gene has CDR1 MNHEY and CDR2 SMNVEV (reference sequence). V shed 8 bases and J shed 7 bases, with 12 bases lying between them. CDR3 protein: CASSPRPNSPLHF. The CDR3 coding sequence is TGTGCCAGCTCCCCACGGCCGAATTCACCCCTCCACTTT.

This clonotype was recorded at least ten times. The V call is TRBV7-9, the J call TRBJ2-2; no definite D call. Trimming took off 4 bases at V and 0 bases at J, with 9 bases between the two ends. Germline-derived CDR1 and CDR2 are SEHNR and FQNEAQ (reference sequence). The CDR3 extends over 15 amino acids. The chain's CDR3 is CASSSDRANTGELFF. For the CDR3, the DNA is TGTGCCAGCAGCTCGGACCGTGCGAACACCGGGGAGCTGTTTTTT. The variable domain in full, completed from reference TRBV7-9 and TRBJ2-2, reads DTGVSQNPRHKITKRGQNVTFRCDPISEHNRLYWYRQTLGQGPEFLTYFQNEAQLEKSRLLSDRFSAERPKGSFSTLEIQRTEQGDSAMYLCASSSDRANTGELFFGEGSRLTVL.

At least ten counts were recorded for this clonotype. The chain is built from TRBV5-1 and TRBJ1-1, with a weak D call TRBD1 (5 bases). CDR3 length: 13 residues. The V gene lost 5 bases and the J gene lost 5 bases, with 13 bases spanning the gap. Germline V gene lookup returns CDR1 SGHRS and CDR2 YFSETQ. The CDR3 DNA is TGCGCCAGCAGAGCGAGGGGAGAGACTGAAGCTTTCTTT. The encoded protein is CASRARGETEAFF.

Concerning this clonotype itself: This could be a read error, since a much larger clone is one nucleotide away. This chain joins TRBV28 and TRBJ2-7; 7 positions agree with TRBD2. This CDR3 has 15 residues. Germline CDR1 MDHEN, CDR2 SYDVKM. With 5 bases clipped from V and 3 bases from J, the junction kept 10 bases outside the gene matches. The CDR3 DNA reads as TGTGCCAGCAGTCCCCCGGGGGGAGCCTACTACGAGCAGTACTTC. This encodes CASSPPGGAYYEQYF.